A single sample gave rise to the 9 T cell receptor beta chains below, sequenced in a study of technical replicates of blood from several donors. Profiling relied on immunoSEQ multiplex PCR, and the TCRdb table lists in-frame clones only, not all of them. Of about 97,000 clones listed, around 96% are singletons. Input material: T cells isolated from PBMCs. All receptors derive from a human donor in good health.

The gene calls are TRBV10-2 and TRBJ2-2, with TRBD1 matching over 8 bases. The germline gives CDR1 WSHSY, CDR2 SAAADI. CDR3 size: 13 residues. Losses at the gene ends were 7 bases for V and 6 bases for J; bases not matched to a gene: 4. CDR3 amino acids: CASNPGGPGELFF. The CDR3 DNA follows: TGCGCCAGCAACCCAGGGGGCCCCGGGGAGCTGTTTTTT.

This clone is a singleton in its sample. The chain is built from TRBV7-9 and TRBJ1-4, with TRBD1 identical over 11 bases. Losses at the gene ends were 8 bases for V and 6 bases for J; bases not matched to a gene: 2. The germline gives CDR1 SEHNR, CDR2 FQNEAQ (reference sequence). The CDR3 has 13 amino acids. This CDR3 reads CASGDRGDEKLFF. The CDR3 DNA sequence: TGTGCCAGCGGGGACAGGGGGGATGAAAAACTGTTTTTT.

The chain recombines TRBV6-5 with TRBJ2-7; D gene ambiguous. The germline V gene has CDR1 MNHEY and CDR2 SVGAGI. The V gene lost 5 bases and the J gene lost 6 bases, with 14 bases spanning the gap. CDR3 length: 13 amino acids. CDR3 sequence reads: CASSEALFSEQYF. The CDR3 DNA reads TGTGCCAGCAGTGAAGCGCTTTTCTCCGAGCAGTACTTC.

The rearrangement uses TRBV9 and TRBJ1-4, with TRBD1 as a possible D gene (6 bases). The germline V gene has CDR1 SGDLS and CDR2 YYNGEE. Trimming cost V 1 base and J 2 bases, with 6 bases left between them. The CDR3 has 14 residues. For the CDR3, the DNA is TGTGCCAGCAGCGTAACAGGGACTAATGAAAAACTGTTTTTT. Its protein product is CASSVTGTNEKLFF.

This chain uses TRBV7-9 with TRBJ2-2, with 9 bases identical to TRBD2. CDR3 length: 19 residues. V shed 6 bases and J 5 bases; nucleotides not matched to a gene: 19. Germline V lookup: CDR1 SEHNR, CDR2 FQNEAQ (reference sequence). CDR3 DNA sequence: TGTGCCAGCAGAACCGGGACTAGCCGCACCCAGGAACAAACCGGGGAGCTGTTTTTT. Protein sequence: CASRTGTSRTQEQTGELFF.

The chain employs TRBV5-1 and TRBJ2-1, with TRBD2 matching 8 bases. V shed 1 base, J shed 5 bases, and the junction held 2 bases outside the gene matches. CDR3 size: 14 residues. Germline-derived CDR1 and CDR2 are SGHRS and YFSETQ. For the CDR3, the DNA is TGCGCCAGCAGCTTGCAGGGACTAGACAATGAGCAGTTCTTC. This gives the protein CASSLQGLDNEQFF.

The rearrangement joins TRBV2 to TRBJ2-7; D might be TRBD2 (6 bases). Trimming removed 3 bases from V and 1 base from J, with 13 bases in between. The CDR3 has 15 residues. Germline CDR1 and CDR2: SNHLY and FYNNEI. This chain's CDR3 is CASSEPGRPSYEQYF. The CDR3 nucleotides read TGTGCCAGCAGTGAGCCAGGGAGGCCTTCCTACGAGCAGTACTTC.

The rearrangement joins TRBV7-8 to TRBJ2-3; 12 positions agree with TRBD2. The CDR3 runs to 16 residues. Germline CDR1 SGHVS, CDR2 FQNEAQ. V lost 6 bases to trimming and J lost 2 bases; unmatched junction nucleotides: 6. The CDR3 DNA follows: TGTGCCAGCAGTCGCCTAGCGGGGGGGACCACAGATACGCAGTATTTT. It encodes CASSRLAGGTTDTQYF.

The rearrangement uses TRBV28 and TRBJ2-1; TRBD2 matches 12 bases. The CDR3 length is 15 residues. Germline V lookup: CDR1 MDHEN, CDR2 SYDVKM. J gave up 7 bases and V 5 bases, and 6 bases lay outside the gene matches. In DNA form, the CDR3 reads TGTGCCAGCAGTCCGACTAGCGGGAGTGTAAATGAGCAGTTCTTC. Translation: CASSPTSGSVNEQFF.